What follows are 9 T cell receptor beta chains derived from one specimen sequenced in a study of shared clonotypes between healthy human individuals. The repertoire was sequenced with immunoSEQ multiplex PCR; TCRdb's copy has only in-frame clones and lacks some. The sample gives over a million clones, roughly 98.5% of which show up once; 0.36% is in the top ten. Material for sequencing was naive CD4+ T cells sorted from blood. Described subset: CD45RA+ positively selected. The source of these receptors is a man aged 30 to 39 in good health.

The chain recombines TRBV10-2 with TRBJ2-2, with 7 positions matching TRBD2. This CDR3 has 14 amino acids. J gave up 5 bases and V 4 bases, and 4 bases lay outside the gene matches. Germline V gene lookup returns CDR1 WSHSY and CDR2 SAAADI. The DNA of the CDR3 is TGCGCCAGCAGTGCTCTAGCGGTAACCGGGGAGCTGTTTTTT. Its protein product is CASSALAVTGELFF.

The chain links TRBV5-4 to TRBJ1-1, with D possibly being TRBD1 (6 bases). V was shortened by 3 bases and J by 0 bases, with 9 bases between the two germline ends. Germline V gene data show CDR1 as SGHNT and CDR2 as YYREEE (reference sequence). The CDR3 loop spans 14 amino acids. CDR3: CASSSTGLNTEAFF. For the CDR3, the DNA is TGTGCCAGCAGCTCGACAGGTTTGAACACTGAAGCTTTCTTT.

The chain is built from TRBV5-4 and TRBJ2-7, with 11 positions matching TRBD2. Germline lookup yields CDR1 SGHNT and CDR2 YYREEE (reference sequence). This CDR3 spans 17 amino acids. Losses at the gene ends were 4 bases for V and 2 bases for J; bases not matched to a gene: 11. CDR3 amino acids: CASSRYNLAGGPYEQYF. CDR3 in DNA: TGTGCCAGCAGCCGCTATAACCTAGCGGGAGGACCCTACGAGCAGTACTTC.

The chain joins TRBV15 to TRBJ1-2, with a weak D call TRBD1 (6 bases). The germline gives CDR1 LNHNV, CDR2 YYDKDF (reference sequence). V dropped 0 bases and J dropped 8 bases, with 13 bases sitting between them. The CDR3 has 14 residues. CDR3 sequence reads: CATSRDIQGVGYTF. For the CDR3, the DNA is TGTGCCACCAGCAGAGATATACAGGGCGTAGGCTACACCTTC. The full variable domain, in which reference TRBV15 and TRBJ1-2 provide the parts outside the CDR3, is DAMVIQNPRYQVTQFGKPVTLSCSQTLNHNVMYWYQQKSSQAPKLLFHYYDKDFNNEADTPDNFQSRRPNTSFCFLDIRSPGLGDTAMYLCATSRDIQGVGYTFGSGTRLTVV.

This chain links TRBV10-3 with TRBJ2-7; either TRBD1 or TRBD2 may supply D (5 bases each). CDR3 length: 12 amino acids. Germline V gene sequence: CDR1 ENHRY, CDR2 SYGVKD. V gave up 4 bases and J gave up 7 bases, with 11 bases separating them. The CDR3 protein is CAISGDAYEQYF. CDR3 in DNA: TGTGCCATCAGTGGGGACGCTTATGAGCAGTACTTC.

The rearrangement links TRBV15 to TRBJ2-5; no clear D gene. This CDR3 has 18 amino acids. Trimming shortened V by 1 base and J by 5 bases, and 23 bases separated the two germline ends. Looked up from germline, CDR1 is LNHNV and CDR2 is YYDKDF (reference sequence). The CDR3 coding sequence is TGTGCCACCAGCAGAGCGGTTAGCCCAGATCGCGGTGGGGAGACCCAGTACTTC. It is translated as CATSRAVSPDRGGETQYF.

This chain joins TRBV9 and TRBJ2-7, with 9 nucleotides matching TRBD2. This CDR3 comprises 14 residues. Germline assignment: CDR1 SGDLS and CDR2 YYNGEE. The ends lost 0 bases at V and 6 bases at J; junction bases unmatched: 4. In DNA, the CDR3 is TGTGCCAGCAGCGTAGTTAGCGGGAGTGGCGAGCAGTACTTC. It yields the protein CASSVVSGSGEQYF.

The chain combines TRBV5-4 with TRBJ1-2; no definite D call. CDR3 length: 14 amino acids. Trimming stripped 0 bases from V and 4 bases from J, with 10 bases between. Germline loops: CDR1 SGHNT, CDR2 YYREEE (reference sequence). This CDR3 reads CASSLARQAYGYTF. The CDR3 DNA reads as TGTGCCAGCAGCTTGGCCCGGCAGGCCTATGGCTACACCTTC.

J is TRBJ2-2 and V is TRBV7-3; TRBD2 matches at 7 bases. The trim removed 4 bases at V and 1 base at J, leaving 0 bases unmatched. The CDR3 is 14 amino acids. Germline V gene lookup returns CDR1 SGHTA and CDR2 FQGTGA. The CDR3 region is CASSSSGNTGELFF. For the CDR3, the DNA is TGTGCCAGCAGCTCTAGCGGGAACACCGGGGAGCTGTTTTTT.